These 25 T cell receptor beta chains came from one sample sequenced in a study of blood T cell repertoires in COVID-19. Assay: immunoSEQ multiplex PCR; the TCRdb copy retains only in-frame clones and omits some. This sample has hundreds of thousands of clones, with more than 70% found just once. The specimen was peripheral blood. The source of these receptors is a woman in her twenties or thirties with COVID-19, enrolled during active disease.

The genes are TRBV5-6 and TRBJ2-7; a possible D gene is TRBD1 (6 bases). Trimming removed 3 bases from V and 0 bases from J, with 13 bases in between. CDR3 size: 15 residues. Germline CDR1 SGHDT, CDR2 YYEEEE. The CDR3 region is CASSYDLRGSYEQYV. The CDR3 nucleotides read TGTGCCAGCAGCTATGACCTCAGGGGCTCCTACGAGCAGTACGTC.

The rearrangement uses TRBV5-4 and TRBJ2-1, with 9 bases lining up with TRBD1. Germline values: CDR1 SGHNT, CDR2 YYREEE (reference sequence). CDR3 length: 14 residues. Trimming at V came to 4 bases and at J to 4 bases, leaving 3 bases not matched to a gene. CDR3 in amino acids: CASSPQGAYNEQFF. CDR3 sequence (DNA): TGTGCCAGCAGCCCACAGGGGGCTTACAATGAGCAGTTCTTC.

This rearrangement joins TRBV10-3 to TRBJ2-3, with 7 bases matching TRBD2. Germline V gives CDR1 ENHRY, CDR2 SYGVKD. This CDR3 comprises 15 residues. With V trimmed by 6 bases and J by 1 base, 7 bases remained unmatched. The CDR3 bases are TGTGCCATCAGCCTATCTACTAGCGGCACAGATACGCAGTATTTT. This codes for CAISLSTSGTDTQYF.

The chain combines TRBV15 with TRBJ1-1; tentative D call: TRBD1 (6 bases). This CDR3 has 14 residues. V lost 3 bases and J 1 base, leaving 9 bases between the germline ends. The V gene's germline CDR1 is LNHNV and CDR2 YYDKDF (reference sequence). The DNA of the CDR3 is TGTGCCACCAGCAGGGGACACACGAACACTGAAGCTTTCTTT. This sequence encodes CATSRGHTNTEAFF. Variable domain in full (rest from reference TRBV15 and TRBJ1-1): DAMVIQNPRYQVTQFGKPVTLSCSQTLNHNVMYWYQQKSSQAPKLLFHYYDKDFNNEADTPDNFQSRRPNTSFCFLDIRSPGLGDTAMYLCATSRGHTNTEAFFGQGTRLTVV.

Here the CDR3 reads CASSYQGFEAFF. The DNA of the CDR3 is TGTGCCAGCAGTTATCAGGGTTTTGAGGCCTTCTTT. The V and J genes are TRBV5-5 and TRBJ1-1; D possibly corresponds to TRBD1 (5 bases). Trimming took off 5 bases at V and 14 bases at J, with 19 bases between the two ends. The CDR3 sequence is 12 residues long. Germline V CDR1 and CDR2: SGHKS, YYEKEE (reference sequence).

The chain links TRBV15 to TRBJ1-1; possibly TRBD1 for D (5 bases). Trimming took 6 bases from V and 0 from J, leaving 23 bases between them. The length of the CDR3 is 18 residues. Germline CDR1 LNHNV, CDR2 YYDKDF (reference sequence). This CDR3 reads CATRKAPGGRTMNTEAFF. The DNA of the CDR3 is TGTGCCACCAGAAAAGCGCCCGGCGGGAGGACAATGAACACTGAAGCTTTCTTT.

V gene TRBV27 combines with J gene TRBJ2-7; the D gene is possibly TRBD1 (5 bases). Germline V gives CDR1 MNHEY, CDR2 SMNVEV (reference sequence). V lost 9 bases and J lost 7, with 16 bases in between. The CDR3 length is 12 residues. The CDR3 DNA sequence: TGTGCCAGTAAGCCTCCTAGGGGAGAGCAGTACTTC. This sequence encodes CASKPPRGEQYF.

The J gene is TRBJ1-1, the V gene TRBV12-3 or TRBV12-4; D is undetermined. The CDR3 has 11 amino acids. Trimming stripped 1 base from V and 9 bases from J, with 6 bases between. This chain's CDR3 is CASSLGQKAFF. The CDR3, as DNA: TGTGCCAGCAGTTTAGGGCAGAAAGCTTTCTTT.

The rearrangement links TRBV9 to TRBJ2-5; D perhaps matches TRBD2 (6 bases). The germline CDR1 and CDR2 sequences are SGDLS and YYNGEE. The V end lost 2 bases, the J end lost 5 bases, and 16 bases lay between the germline ends. This CDR3 contains 15 residues. For the CDR3, the DNA is TGTGCCAGCAGCGTTTCAGCGGTTGCGGGGGAGACCCAGTACTTC. It translates to CASSVSAVAGETQYF. Full variable domain (rest looked up from reference TRBV9 and TRBJ2-5): DSGVTQTPKHLITATGQRVTLRCSPRSGDLSVYWYQQSLDQGLQFLIQYYNGEERAKGNILERFSAQQFPDLHSELNLSSLELGDSALYFCASSVSAVAGETQYFGPGTRLLVL.

The gene calls are TRBV2 and TRBJ1-2, with TRBD1 matching over 7 bases. CDR3 length: 13 amino acids. After removal of 6 bases from V and 4 bases from J, the junction contained 5 bases not matched to a gene. The germline CDR1 and CDR2 sequences are SNHLY and FYNNEI. CDR3 in amino acids: CASSEYRGYGYTF. As DNA, the CDR3 is TGTGCCAGCAGCGAATACAGGGGCTATGGCTACACCTTC.

The chain links TRBV18 to TRBJ2-7; D may be TRBD2 (6 bases). V was trimmed by 3 bases and J by 6 bases, leaving 18 bases between them. This CDR3 has 15 residues. The V gene's germline CDR1 is KGHSH and CDR2 LQKENI. In nucleotides, the CDR3 is TGTGCCAGCTCACCGCGTGGGGGGATAGCCCCCGAGCAGTACTTC. Its translation: CASSPRGGIAPEQYF.

V gene TRBV19 combines with J gene TRBJ2-7; 9 bases line up with TRBD2. The junction had 10 bases not matched to a gene; V was cut back by 4 bases and J by 3 bases. In germline, CDR1 is LNHDA, CDR2 SQIVND (reference sequence). The length of the CDR3 is 16 residues. CDR3 nucleotides: TGTGCCAGTAGTACCCCTCGAAGAGCGGGGGGCTACGAGCAGTACTTC. Protein: CASSTPRRAGGYEQYF.

In DNA form, the CDR3 reads TGTGCCAGCAGTTTATATGGACAGGGCGATAATTCACCCCTCCACTTT. It is translated as CASSLYGQGDNSPLHF. The chain combines TRBV28 with TRBJ1-6; TRBD1 matches at 8 bases. The CDR3 extends over 16 amino acids. V shed 1 base, J shed 5 bases, and the junction held 4 bases outside the gene matches. Germline lookup yields CDR1 MDHEN and CDR2 SYDVKM. Filled out from reference TRBV28 and TRBJ1-6, the complete variable domain reads DVKVTQSSRYLVKRTGEKVFLECVQDMDHENMFWYRQDPGLGLRLIYFSYDVKMKEKGDIPEGYSVSREKKERFSLILESASTNQTSMYLCASSLYGQGDNSPLHFGNGTRLTVT.

The J gene is TRBJ1-4, the V gene TRBV28; 7 bases match TRBD1. J was trimmed by 4 bases and V by 4 bases; bases with no gene match: 9. Germline V gene sequence: CDR1 MDHEN, CDR2 SYDVKM. This CDR3 is 16 amino acids long. The CDR3 loop is CASSSPSQGDNEKLFF. The DNA for the CDR3 is TGTGCCAGCAGTTCACCCTCTCAGGGGGATAATGAAAAACTGTTTTTT.

This sequence joins TRBV29-1 and TRBJ2-5, with D possibly matching TRBD1 (5 bases). Trimming shortened V by 6 bases and J by 4 bases, and 27 bases separated the two germline ends. This CDR3 comprises 17 residues. CDR1 and CDR2 from the germline V gene are SQVTM and ANQGSEA. CDR3: CSVDQTFGHKDPETQYF. The CDR3 nucleotides read TGCAGCGTCGACCAAACATTTGGACACAAAGACCCAGAGACCCAGTACTTC.

This chain connects TRBV4-3 to TRBJ1-1; no clear D gene. V lost 1 base and J 11 bases, leaving 26 bases between the germline ends. This CDR3 comprises 17 residues. Germline values: CDR1 LGHNA, CDR2 YSLEER. CDR3 nucleotide sequence: TGCGCCAGCAGCCAAGGGGCGGGCAACAGCCCTTCTGAAGAGGCTTTCTTT. Its protein product is CASSQGAGNSPSEEAFF.

The chain uses TRBV29-1 and TRBJ2-7; 13 bases map to TRBD2. Losses at the gene ends were 1 base for V and 2 bases for J; bases not matched to a gene: 8. The CDR3 covers 17 residues. The germline V gene encodes CDR1 SQVTM and CDR2 ANQGSEA. CDR3 in amino acids: CSVEVRTSGGTTYEQYF. The CDR3 nucleotides are TGCAGCGTTGAAGTTCGGACTAGCGGGGGAACAACCTACGAGCAGTACTTC.

The chain has TRBV3-1 (or the pseudogene TRBV3-2) and TRBJ2-7, with 9 bases aligning to TRBD1. Germline-derived CDR1 and CDR2 are LGHDT and YNNKEL (reference sequence). The CDR3 consists of 14 residues. Trimming cost V 6 bases and J 1 base; bases outside gene matches: 4. The CDR3 region is CASRQGASSYEQYF. The DNA for the CDR3 is TGTGCCAGCAGACAGGGGGCCAGTTCCTACGAGCAGTACTTC.

This clone was found once. A junction boundary mismatches the germline segment, possibly from a read error. V is TRBV7-7 and J is TRBJ2-5; the D is unclear. Germline CDR1 SSHAT, CDR2 FNYEAQ (reference sequence). This CDR3 comprises 14 residues. The CDR3 is CASSPNPGLETQYF. The CDR3 region has the DNA TGTGCTAGCAGCCCCAATCCGGGTTTGGAGACCCAGTACTTC.

V is TRBV19 and J is TRBJ1-5; a weak D match, TRBD1 (6 bases). V gave up 9 bases and J gave up 3 bases, with 15 bases separating them. The CDR3 consists of 14 residues. In germline, CDR1 is LNHDA, CDR2 SQIVND (reference sequence). The CDR3 reads CASNRVGDNQPQHF. The CDR3, as DNA: TGTGCCAGCAACAGGGTGGGGGACAATCAGCCCCAGCATTTT.

This chain links TRBV28 with TRBJ1-1, with 10 bases matching TRBD1. The junction had 11 bases not matched to a gene; V was cut back by 6 bases and J by 10 bases. CDR1 and CDR2 from the germline V gene are MDHEN and SYDVKM. The CDR3 length is 14 residues. CDR3 sequence (DNA): TGTGCCAGCAGGAGACCGGGACAGGGGTATGTAGCTTTCTTT. Protein product: CASRRPGQGYVAFF.

The rearrangement uses TRBV25-1 and TRBJ1-1; a possible D gene is TRBD1 (5 bases). Germline CDR1 and CDR2: MGHDK and SYGVNS. CDR3 length: 12 amino acids. Trimming cost V 5 bases and J 11 bases, with 15 bases left between them. CDR3 DNA: TGTGCCAGCAGTCAAACAGGATTTCGGGCTTTCTTT. This codes for CASSQTGFRAFF.

The chain combines TRBV4-3 with TRBJ2-1, with 10 bases identical to TRBD2. CDR1 LGHNA and CDR2 YSLEER come from the germline V gene. V trimming: 1 base; J trimming: 2 bases; junction bases outside the gene matches: 5. This CDR3 is built from 17 residues. This CDR3 is CASSQASGSDTYNEQFF. In nucleotides, the CDR3 is TGCGCCAGCAGCCAAGCTAGCGGGAGTGATACCTACAATGAGCAGTTCTTC.

The chain couples TRBV3-1 (or the pseudogene TRBV3-2) to TRBJ2-7; 8 bases fit TRBD1. The V gene end was trimmed by 1 base and the J gene end by 4 bases; junction bases not matched to a gene: 9. CDR1 and CDR2 from the germline V gene are LGHDT and YNNKEL (reference sequence). The CDR3 runs to 16 residues. The CDR3 nucleotides are TGTGCCAGCAGCCAAGGACAGGGGAATAAGCGGTACGAGCAGTACTTC. Translation: CASSQGQGNKRYEQYF.

This chain uses TRBV5-1 with TRBJ2-5, with TRBD1 identical over 7 bases. Germline V gene data show CDR1 as SGHRS and CDR2 as YFSETQ. The trim removed 0 bases at V and 5 bases at J, leaving 10 bases unmatched. CDR3 size: 16 residues. The CDR3 protein is CASSLVVDRAMETQYF. The CDR3 coding sequence is TGCGCCAGCAGCTTGGTGGTTGACAGGGCTATGGAGACCCAGTACTTC.